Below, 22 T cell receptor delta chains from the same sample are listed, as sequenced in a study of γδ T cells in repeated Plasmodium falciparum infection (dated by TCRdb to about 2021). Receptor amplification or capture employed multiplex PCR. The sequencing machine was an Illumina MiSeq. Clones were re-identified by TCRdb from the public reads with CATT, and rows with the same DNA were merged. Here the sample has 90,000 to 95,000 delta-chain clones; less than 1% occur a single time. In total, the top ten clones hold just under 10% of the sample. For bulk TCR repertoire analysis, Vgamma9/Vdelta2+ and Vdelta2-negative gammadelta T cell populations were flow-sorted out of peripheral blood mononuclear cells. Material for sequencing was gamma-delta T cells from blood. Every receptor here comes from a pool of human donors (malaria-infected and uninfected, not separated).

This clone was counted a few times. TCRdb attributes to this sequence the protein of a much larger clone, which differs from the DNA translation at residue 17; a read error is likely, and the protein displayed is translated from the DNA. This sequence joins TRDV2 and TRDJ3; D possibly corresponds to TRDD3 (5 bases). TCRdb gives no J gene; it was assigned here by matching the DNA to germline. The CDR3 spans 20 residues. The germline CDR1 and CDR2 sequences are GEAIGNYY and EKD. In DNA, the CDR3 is TGTGCCTGTGACACCGCCGCGCAAGACCTCCGCTCCTGGGACACCCGAAAGATGTTTTTC. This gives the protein CACDTAAQDLRSWDTRKMFF.

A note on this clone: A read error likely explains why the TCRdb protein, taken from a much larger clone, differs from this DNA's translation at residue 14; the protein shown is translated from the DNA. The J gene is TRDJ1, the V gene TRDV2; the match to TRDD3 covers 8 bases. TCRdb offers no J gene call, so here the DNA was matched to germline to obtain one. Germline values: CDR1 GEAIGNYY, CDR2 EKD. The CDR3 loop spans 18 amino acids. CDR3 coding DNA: TGTGCCTGTGACACCGTGGGGGATGGGGCCCCACGAACCGGTAAACTCATCTTT. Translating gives CACDTVGDGAPRTGKLIF.

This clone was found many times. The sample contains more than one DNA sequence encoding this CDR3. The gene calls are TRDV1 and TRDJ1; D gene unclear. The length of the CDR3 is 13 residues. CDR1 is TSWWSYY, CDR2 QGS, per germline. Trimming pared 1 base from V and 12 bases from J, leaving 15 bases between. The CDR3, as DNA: TGTGCTCTTGGGGAACATTTACCCGGTCTGGTCATCTTT. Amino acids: CALGEHLPGLVIF.

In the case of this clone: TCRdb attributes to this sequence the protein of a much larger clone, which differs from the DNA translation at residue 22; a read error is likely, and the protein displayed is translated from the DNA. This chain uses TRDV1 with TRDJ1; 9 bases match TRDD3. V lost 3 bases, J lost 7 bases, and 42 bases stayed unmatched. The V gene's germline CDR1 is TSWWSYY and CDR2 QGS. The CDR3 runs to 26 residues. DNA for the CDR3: TGTGCTCTTGGGGACACTCTCTTTGGGGCTACAGGGCCCGATTACTGGGGGAGAGGGTACACTGGTAAACTCATCTTT. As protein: CALGDTLFGATGPDYWGRGYTGKLIF.

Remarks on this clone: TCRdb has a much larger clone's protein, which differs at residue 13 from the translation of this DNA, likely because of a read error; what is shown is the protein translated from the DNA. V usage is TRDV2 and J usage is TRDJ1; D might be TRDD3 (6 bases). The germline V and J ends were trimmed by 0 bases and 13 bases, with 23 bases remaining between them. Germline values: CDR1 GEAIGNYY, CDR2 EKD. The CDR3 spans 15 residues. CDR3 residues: CACDTLIQDTSQPIF. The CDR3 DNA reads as TGTGCCTGTGACACCTTGATCCAGGATACATCTCAACCCATCTTT.

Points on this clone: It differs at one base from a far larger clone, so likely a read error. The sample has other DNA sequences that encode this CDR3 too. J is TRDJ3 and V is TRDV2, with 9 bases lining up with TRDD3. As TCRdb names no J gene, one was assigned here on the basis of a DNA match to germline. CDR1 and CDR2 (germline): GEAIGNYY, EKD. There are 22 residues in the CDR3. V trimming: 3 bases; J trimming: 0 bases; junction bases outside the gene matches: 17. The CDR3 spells CACDSILGESTPSSWDTRQMFF. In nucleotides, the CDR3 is TGTGCCTGTGACTCGATACTGGGGGAGTCGACCCCGAGCTCCTGGGACACCCGACAGATGTTTTTC.

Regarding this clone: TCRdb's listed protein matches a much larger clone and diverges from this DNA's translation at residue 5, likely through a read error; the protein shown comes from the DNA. CDR3 region: CALGDCQRGGVTDKLIF. As DNA, the CDR3 is TGTGCTCTTGGGGACTGTCAGAGGGGTGGAGTCACCGATAAACTCATCTTT. V and J are TRDV1 and TRDJ1, with D uncertain. Trimming removed 3 bases from V and 1 base from J, with 18 bases in between. CDR3 size: 17 residues. The germline V gene has CDR1 TSWWSYY and CDR2 QGS.

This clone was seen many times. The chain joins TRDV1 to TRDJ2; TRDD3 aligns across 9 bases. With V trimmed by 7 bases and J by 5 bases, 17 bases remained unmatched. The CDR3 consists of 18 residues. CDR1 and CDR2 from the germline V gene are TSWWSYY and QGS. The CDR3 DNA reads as TGTGCTCTTGACTCCATTCCTGTAACTGGGGGACCAACAGCACAACTCTTCTTT. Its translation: CALDSIPVTGGPTAQLFF.

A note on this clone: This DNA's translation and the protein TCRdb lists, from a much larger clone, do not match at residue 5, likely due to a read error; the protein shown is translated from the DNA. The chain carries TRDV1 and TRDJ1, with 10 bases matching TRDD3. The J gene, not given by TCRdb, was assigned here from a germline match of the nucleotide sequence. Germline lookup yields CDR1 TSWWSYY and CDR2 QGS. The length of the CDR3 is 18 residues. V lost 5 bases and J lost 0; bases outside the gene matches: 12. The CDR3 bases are TGTGCTCTTGGGAAAAAAATTGGGGGATACAAGTACACCGATAAACTCATCTTT. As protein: CALGKKIGGYKYTDKLIF.

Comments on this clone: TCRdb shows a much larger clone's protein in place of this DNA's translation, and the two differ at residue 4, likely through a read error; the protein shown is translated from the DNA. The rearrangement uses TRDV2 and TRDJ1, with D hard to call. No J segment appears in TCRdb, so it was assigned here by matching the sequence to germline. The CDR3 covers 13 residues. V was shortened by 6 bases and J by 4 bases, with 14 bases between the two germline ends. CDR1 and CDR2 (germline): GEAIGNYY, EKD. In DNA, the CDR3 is TGTGCCTGTAACAGTGTAGGAGTCGATAAACTCATCTTT. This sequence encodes CACNSVGVDKLIF.

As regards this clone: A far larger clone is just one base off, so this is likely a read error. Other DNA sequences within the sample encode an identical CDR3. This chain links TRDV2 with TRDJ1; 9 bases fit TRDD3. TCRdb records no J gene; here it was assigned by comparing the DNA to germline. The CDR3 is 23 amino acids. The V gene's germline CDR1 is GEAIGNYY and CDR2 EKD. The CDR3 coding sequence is TGTGCCTGCGACACCTCCTCTTCCAACGGAAGGGTGGGGGATATGCCCCACACCGATAAACTCATCTTT. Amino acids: CACDTSSSNGRVGDMPHTDKLIF.

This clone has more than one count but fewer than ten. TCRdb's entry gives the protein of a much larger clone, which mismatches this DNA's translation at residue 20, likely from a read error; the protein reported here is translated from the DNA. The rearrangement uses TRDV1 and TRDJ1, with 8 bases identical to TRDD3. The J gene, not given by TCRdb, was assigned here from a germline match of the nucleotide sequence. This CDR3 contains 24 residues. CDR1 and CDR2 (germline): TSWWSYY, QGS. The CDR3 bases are TGTGCTCTTGGGGAACGTCCTGTAACGTGGGGATACCTATTAGGACAACTGTACACCAATAAACTCATCTTT. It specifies CALGERPVTWGYLLGQLYTNKLIF.

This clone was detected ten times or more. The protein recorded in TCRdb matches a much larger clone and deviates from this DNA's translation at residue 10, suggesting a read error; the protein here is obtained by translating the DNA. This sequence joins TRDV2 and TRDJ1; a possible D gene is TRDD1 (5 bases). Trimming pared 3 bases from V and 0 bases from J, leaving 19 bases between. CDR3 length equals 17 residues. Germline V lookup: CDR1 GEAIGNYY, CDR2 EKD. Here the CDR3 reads CACDEINPQRHTDKLIF. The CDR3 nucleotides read TGTGCCTGTGACGAAATTAATCCCCAACGCCACACCGATAAACTCATCTTT.

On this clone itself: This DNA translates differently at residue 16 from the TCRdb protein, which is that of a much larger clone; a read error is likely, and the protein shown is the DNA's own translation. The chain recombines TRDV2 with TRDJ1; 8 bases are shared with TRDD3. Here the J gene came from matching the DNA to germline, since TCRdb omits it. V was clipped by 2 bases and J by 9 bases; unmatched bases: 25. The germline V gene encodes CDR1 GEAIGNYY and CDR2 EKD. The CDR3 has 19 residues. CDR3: CACDSVGLGDRQSTNELIF. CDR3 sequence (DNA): TGTGCCTGTGACAGTGTGGGCCTGGGGGACCGACAATCCACCAATGAACTCATCTTT.

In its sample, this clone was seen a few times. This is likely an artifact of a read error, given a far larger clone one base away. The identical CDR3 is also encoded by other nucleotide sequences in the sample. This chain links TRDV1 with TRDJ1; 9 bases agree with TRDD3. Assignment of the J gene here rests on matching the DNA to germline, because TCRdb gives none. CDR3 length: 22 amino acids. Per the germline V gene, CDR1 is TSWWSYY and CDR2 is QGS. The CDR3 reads CALGPLEFLRSILGDYTDKLIF. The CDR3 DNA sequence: TGCGCTCTTGGGCCCCTGGAATTCCTTCGATCTATACTGGGGGACTACACCGATAAACTCATCTTT.

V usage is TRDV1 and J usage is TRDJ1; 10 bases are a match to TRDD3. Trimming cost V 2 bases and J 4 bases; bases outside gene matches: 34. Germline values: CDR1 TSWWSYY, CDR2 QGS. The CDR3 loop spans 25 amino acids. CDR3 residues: CALGEVSLLTMTTVVLGDANDKLIF. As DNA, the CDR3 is TGTGCTCTTGGGGAAGTCAGCCTCCTAACCATGACAACCGTAGTACTGGGGGATGCTAACGATAAACTCATCTTT.

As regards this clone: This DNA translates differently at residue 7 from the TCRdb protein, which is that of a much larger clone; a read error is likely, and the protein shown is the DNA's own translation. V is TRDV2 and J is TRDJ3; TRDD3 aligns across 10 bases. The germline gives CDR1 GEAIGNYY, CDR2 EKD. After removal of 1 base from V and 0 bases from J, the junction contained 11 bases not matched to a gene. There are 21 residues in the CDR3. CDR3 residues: CACDTERPGDTISWDTRQMFF. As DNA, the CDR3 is TGTGCCTGTGACACAGAGAGACCGGGGGATACGATCTCCTGGGACACCCGACAGATGTTTTTC.

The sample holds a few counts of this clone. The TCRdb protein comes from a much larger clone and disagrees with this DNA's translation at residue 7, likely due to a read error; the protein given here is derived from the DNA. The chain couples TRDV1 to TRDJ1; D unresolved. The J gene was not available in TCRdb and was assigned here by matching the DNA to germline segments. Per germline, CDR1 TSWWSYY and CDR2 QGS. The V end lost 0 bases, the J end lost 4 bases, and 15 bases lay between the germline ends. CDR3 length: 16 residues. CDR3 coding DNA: TGTGCTCTTGGGGAACTAAGAGGACGAAGCGTCGATAAACTCATCTTT. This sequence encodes CALGELRGRSVDKLIF.

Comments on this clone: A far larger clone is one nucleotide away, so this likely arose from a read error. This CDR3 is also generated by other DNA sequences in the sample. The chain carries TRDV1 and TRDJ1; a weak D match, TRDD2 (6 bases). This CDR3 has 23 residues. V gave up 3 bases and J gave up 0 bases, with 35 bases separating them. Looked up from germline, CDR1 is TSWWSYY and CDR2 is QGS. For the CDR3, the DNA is TGTGCTCTTGGGGAGCTTCCACTCCTACGAGGGGGGTGGGATTCAGCGTACACCGATAAACTCATCTTT. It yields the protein CALGELPLLRGGWDSAYTDKLIF.

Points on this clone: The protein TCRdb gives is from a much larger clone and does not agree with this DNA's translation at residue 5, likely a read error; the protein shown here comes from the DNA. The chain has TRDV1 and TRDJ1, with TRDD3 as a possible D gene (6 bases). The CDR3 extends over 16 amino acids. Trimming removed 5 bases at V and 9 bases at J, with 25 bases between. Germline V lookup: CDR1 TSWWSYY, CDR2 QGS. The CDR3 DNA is TGTGCTCTTGGGAAATTCCCGAGGTACTGGGTTGGGGAACTCATCTTT. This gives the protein CALGKFPRYWVGELIF.

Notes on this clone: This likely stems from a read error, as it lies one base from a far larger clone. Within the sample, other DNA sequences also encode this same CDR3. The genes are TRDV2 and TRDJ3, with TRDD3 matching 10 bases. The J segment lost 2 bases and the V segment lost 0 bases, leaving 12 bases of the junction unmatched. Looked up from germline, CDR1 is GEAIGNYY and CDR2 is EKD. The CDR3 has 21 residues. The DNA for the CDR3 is TGTGCCTGTGACACCGCGTCCCTATTGGGGGATACCACCTGGGACACCCGACAGATGTTTTTC. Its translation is CACDTASLLGDTTWDTRQMFF.

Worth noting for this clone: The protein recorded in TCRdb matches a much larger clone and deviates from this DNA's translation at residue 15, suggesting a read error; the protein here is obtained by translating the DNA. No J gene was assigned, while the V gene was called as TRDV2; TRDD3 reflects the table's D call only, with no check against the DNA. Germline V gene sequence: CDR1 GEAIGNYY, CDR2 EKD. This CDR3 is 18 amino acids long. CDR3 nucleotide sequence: TGTGCCTGTGACACGATTGGGGGAGTCAAAAAAGAAATCGATAACCTCATCTTT. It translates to CACDTIGGVKKEIDNLIF.